These 22 T cell receptor beta chains were all obtained from the same sample, sequenced in a study of a mutant IDH1 vaccine in newly diagnosed glioma. Assay: immunoSEQ multiplex PCR; the TCRdb copy retains only in-frame clones and omits some. Counted here are 60,000 or so clones, 82% occurring once; the ten biggest clones make up roughly 3.3%. This sample's time point: week 5, during vaccination. Each vaccine dose was 300 ug of mutant IDH1 20-mer peptide, with topical imiquimod. No antigen has been identified for these receptors. The material was PBMCs, obtained from a glioma patient whose treatment included an IDH1 peptide vaccine. The receptors stem from a woman aged 18-29 years with glioma. Some clones in this sample may be carry-over from other donors' samples.

The V call is TRBV10-3, the J call TRBJ2-1, with 8 nucleotides matching TRBD1. CDR1 and CDR2 from the germline V gene are ENHRY and SYGVKD. V trimming: 4 bases; J trimming: 4 bases; junction bases outside the gene matches: 9. The length of the CDR3 is 16 residues. The CDR3 sequence is CAISAKGGQAYNEQFF. Here the CDR3 DNA reads TGTGCCATCAGTGCGAAGGGGGGACAGGCTTACAATGAGCAGTTCTTC.

The rearrangement links TRBV5-1 to TRBJ2-3; D not certain. CDR3 size: 12 residues. The V end lost 2 bases, the J end lost 0 bases, and 1 base lay between the germline ends. Germline V gives CDR1 SGHRS, CDR2 YFSETQ. This CDR3 reads CASSLSTDTQYF. The CDR3, as DNA: TGCGCCAGCAGCTTAAGCACAGATACGCAGTATTTT.

The chain is built from TRBV11-3 and TRBJ2-7; TRBD2 is a possible D gene (5 bases). V lost 2 bases and J lost 2, with 7 bases in between. CDR1 SGHNT and CDR2 YENEEA come from the germline V gene. This CDR3 is 13 amino acids long. The CDR3 sequence: CASSLRRPYEQYF. The CDR3 DNA reads as TGTGCCAGCAGCTTAAGGAGGCCCTACGAGCAGTACTTC.

This clone was found a few times. The rearrangement links TRBV4-3 to TRBJ1-1, with TRBD1 matching 9 bases. The CDR3 extends over 16 amino acids. V was pared by 1 base and J by 1 base, with 4 bases of the junction left unmatched. Germline loops: CDR1 LGHNA, CDR2 YSLEER. CDR3 in amino acids: CASSQALQGANTEAFF. Written as DNA, the CDR3 is TGCGCCAGCAGCCAAGCCTTACAGGGGGCGAACACTGAAGCTTTCTTT.

This clone was seen only once. The chain links TRBV9 to TRBJ2-3, with D possibly matching TRBD1 (6 bases). CDR1 and CDR2 from the germline V gene are SGDLS and YYNGEE. V lost 0 bases and J 2 bases, leaving 10 bases between the germline ends. This CDR3 is 15 amino acids long. CDR3 amino acids: CASSVEGGPTDTQYF. The CDR3 DNA is TGTGCCAGCAGCGTAGAAGGGGGTCCCACAGATACGCAGTATTTT. Full variable domain (remainder filled in from reference TRBV9 and TRBJ2-3): DSGVTQTPKHLITATGQRVTLRCSPRSGDLSVYWYQQSLDQGLQFLIQYYNGEERAKGNILERFSAQQFPDLHSELNLSSLELGDSALYFCASSVEGGPTDTQYFGPGTRLTVL.

The chain couples TRBV5-6 to TRBJ2-5; D may be TRBD2 (6 bases). The germline gives CDR1 SGHDT, CDR2 YYEEEE. This CDR3 has 15 residues. V was clipped by 3 bases and J by 5 bases, with 17 bases between them. CDR3 region: CASSSWGSSAETQYF. The CDR3 nucleotides are TGTGCCAGCAGCTCCTGGGGTTCTAGCGCGGAGACCCAGTACTTC.

This clone showed up just a few times. This sequence joins TRBV5-4 and TRBJ1-1, with a weak D call TRBD1 (6 bases). Germline V gene data show CDR1 as SGHNT and CDR2 as YYREEE (reference sequence). The CDR3 totals 12 residues. V was trimmed by 4 bases and J by 14 bases, leaving 18 bases between them. DNA for the CDR3: TGTGCCAGCAGCAGGGACACCTCGTTAGGGTTCTTT. Encoded protein: CASSRDTSLGFF.

Details on this clone: Germline and junction disagree at one end, which may indicate a read error. The genes are TRBV7-2 and TRBJ2-5; TRBD2 aligns across 7 bases. The length of the CDR3 is 15 residues. Germline CDR1 SGHTA, CDR2 FQGNSA. The CDR3 is CASSFTGGSQETQYF. CDR3 nucleotides: TGCGCCAGCAGCTTTACCGGGGGGAGCCAAGAGACCCAGTACTTC.

J is TRBJ2-5 and V is TRBV29-1, with 7 positions matching TRBD1. V trimming: 6 bases; J trimming: 5 bases; junction bases outside the gene matches: 15. This CDR3 is built from 15 residues. Germline V gives CDR1 SQVTM, CDR2 ANQGSEA. This CDR3 reads CSVVGQGDAWETQYF. DNA of the CDR3: TGCAGCGTCGTGGGGCAGGGGGATGCTTGGGAGACCCAGTACTTC.

The V call is TRBV7-9, the J call TRBJ1-3, with D maybe TRBD1 (5 bases). In germline, CDR1 is SEHNR, CDR2 FQNEAQ (reference sequence). V dropped 4 bases and J dropped 8 bases, with 18 bases sitting between them. The CDR3 sequence is 15 residues long. This CDR3 reads CASSYADRSGDTIYF. In DNA, the CDR3 is TGTGCCAGCAGCTATGCGGACCGTTCGGGGGACACCATATATTTT.

The V gene is TRBV29-1, the J gene TRBJ2-1; 12 nucleotides match TRBD2. The germline V gene encodes CDR1 SQVTM and CDR2 ANQGSEA. V shed 4 bases and J 4 bases; nucleotides not matched to a gene: 8. The CDR3 covers 16 residues. CDR3 nucleotide sequence: TGCAGCGTTGGGGAGGGACTAGCGGGTCGATACAATGAGCAGTTCTTC. It specifies CSVGEGLAGRYNEQFF.

The chain recombines TRBV29-1 with TRBJ2-1; 12 bases fit TRBD2. V lost 5 bases and J lost 9; bases outside the gene matches: 5. The germline gives CDR1 SQVTM, CDR2 ANQGSEA. The CDR3 totals 13 residues. CDR3 DNA sequence: TGCAGCGTTAGGACTAGCGGGAACGGTGAGCAGTTCTTC. Protein: CSVRTSGNGEQFF.

The chain is built from TRBV30 and TRBJ1-5; a weak D match, TRBD1 (6 bases). CDR1 GTSNPN and CDR2 SVGIG come from the germline V gene (reference sequence). Trimming stripped 2 bases from V and 3 bases from J, with 11 bases between. This CDR3 is built from 14 residues. The CDR3 loop is CAWSFGQLNQPQHF. In DNA, the CDR3 is TGTGCCTGGAGTTTCGGACAGCTCAATCAGCCCCAGCATTTT.

The chain uses TRBV7-9 and TRBJ2-1, with D hard to call. V lost 1 base and J lost 5, with 6 bases in between. This CDR3 has 13 amino acids. Germline values: CDR1 SEHNR, CDR2 FQNEAQ (reference sequence). The CDR3 DNA reads TGTGCCAGCAGCTTAGATCCGCACAATGAGCAGTTCTTC. Translated: CASSLDPHNEQFF.

CDR3 sequence reads: CASSLDGEAFEAFF. Written as DNA, the CDR3 is TGTGCCAGCAGCTTAGACGGGGAGGCGTTTGAAGCTTTCTTT. The chain carries TRBV7-9 and TRBJ1-1; D is uncertain. The V gene lost 1 base and the J gene lost 7 bases, with 13 bases spanning the gap. Germline CDR1 SEHNR, CDR2 FQNEAQ (reference sequence). The CDR3 consists of 14 residues.

V gene TRBV7-9 combines with J gene TRBJ2-5; 7 bases map to TRBD2. The trim removed 3 bases at V and 7 bases at J, leaving 8 bases unmatched. The CDR3 has 14 residues. Germline-derived CDR1 and CDR2 are SEHNR and FQNEAQ (reference sequence). CDR3 coding DNA: TGTGCCAGCAGCTTTTCACTAGCGTTAGGGACCCAGTACTTC. Protein: CASSFSLALGTQYF. The full variable domain, its missing parts supplied by reference TRBV7-9 and TRBJ2-5, is DTGVSQNPRHKITKRGQNVTFRCDPISEHNRLYWYRQTLGQGPEFLTYFQNEAQLEKSRLLSDRFSAERPKGSFSTLEIQRTEQGDSAMYLCASSFSLALGTQYFGPGTRLLVL.

The chain links TRBV19 to TRBJ2-3; 8 bases align to TRBD1. V shed 6 bases, J shed 4 bases, and the junction held 0 bases outside the gene matches. The germline CDR1 and CDR2 sequences are LNHDA and SQIVND (reference sequence). This CDR3 region has 12 residues. The chain's CDR3 is CASRTGADTQYF. DNA of the CDR3: TGTGCCAGTAGGACAGGGGCAGATACGCAGTATTTT.

V is TRBV5-6 and J is TRBJ1-4; the match to TRBD1 covers 11 bases. Germline CDR1 and CDR2: SGHDT and YYEEEE. J lost 7 bases, V lost 2 bases, and 1 base had no gene match. The CDR3 is 14 residues long. CDR3 bases: TGTGCCAGCAGCTTTGGGACAGGGGGTGAAAAACTGTTTTTT. It yields the protein CASSFGTGGEKLFF. The full variable domain, with the rest looked up from reference TRBV5-6 and TRBJ1-4, is DAGVTQSPTHLIKTRGQQVTLRCSPKSGHDTVSWYQQALGQGPQFIFQYYEEEERQRGNFPDRFSGHQFPNYSSELNVNALLLGDSALYLCASSFGTGGEKLFFGSGTQLSVL.

The CDR3: CASSPGRDTQYF. The DNA for the CDR3 is TGTGCCAGCTCACCAGGGCGAGATACGCAGTATTTT. The chain uses TRBV18 and TRBJ2-3; unclear D gene. V lost 2 bases to trimming and J lost 5 bases, with 5 bases between them. The CDR3 contains 12 residues. The germline V gene has CDR1 KGHSH and CDR2 LQKENI.

J is TRBJ2-1 and V is TRBV5-8; no clear D gene. From germline, CDR1 is SGHTS and CDR2 YDEGEE. The V gene lost 3 bases and the J gene lost 5 bases, with 3 bases spanning the gap. This CDR3 is built from 11 residues. The CDR3 DNA reads TGTGCCAGCAGCTCGGACAATGAGCAGTTCTTC. It is translated as CASSSDNEQFF.

The J gene is TRBJ2-4, the V gene TRBV7-9; 9 bases are shared with TRBD2. The CDR3 is made up of 16 amino acids. V lost 1 base and J lost 3; bases outside the gene matches: 4. The germline CDR1 and CDR2 sequences are SEHNR and FQNEAQ (reference sequence). The CDR3 loop is CASSLGAGGGKNIQYF. CDR3 in DNA: TGTGCCAGCAGCTTAGGAGCGGGGGGCGGCAAAAACATTCAGTACTTC.

The chain is built from TRBV7-2 and TRBJ2-7, with D uncertain. The germline V gene encodes CDR1 SGHTA and CDR2 FQGNSA. Trimming took off 0 bases at V and 0 bases at J, with 6 bases between the two ends. This CDR3 contains 14 residues. The CDR3 loop is CASSLAHGSYEQYF. CDR3 bases: TGTGCCAGCAGCTTAGCGCACGGCTCCTACGAGCAGTACTTC.